This T cell receptor (beta chain) originates from a study of cytomegalovirus exposure and HLA in healthy donors. The PCR made use of 60 Vbeta and 13 Jbeta primers. Some clones are missing from TCRdb's copy, which holds only in-frame ones; the method was immunoSEQ multiplex PCR. The sample has some 120,000 clones, around 78% seen once. The CDR3 spans 13 residues. V lost 4 bases and J 14 bases, leaving 19 bases between the germline ends. CDR1 is SGHDT, CDR2 YYEEEE, per germline. The specimen sequenced was PBMCs. The rearrangement uses TRBV5-6 and TRBJ1-3, with a tentative D call TRBD1 (6 bases). The sequence derives from a man aged 40-49 years in good health and CMV-seronegative. The CDR3 reads CASSPWGGSGLYF. The CDR3 region has the DNA TGTGCCAGCAGCCCCTGGGGGGGCTCCGGGTTATATTTT.